This T cell receptor (beta chain) was captured in a study of blood T cell repertoires in COVID-19. About the study: The origin of the acute and convalescent COVID-19 samples was the United States, Italy and Spain. Nucleic acid was either cDNA or gDNA, and it came from T cells, B-cell-depleted T cells, or PBMCs.

TCRdb's copy holds only in-frame clones and misses some; the assay was immunoSEQ multiplex PCR. The repertoire consists of about 130,000 clones, with approximately 80% occurring once and the leading ten covering around 9.9%. The CDR3 extends over 11 amino acids. With 1 base removed from V and 5 bases from J, the gap between germline ends came to 5 bases. The germline CDR1 and CDR2 sequences are SQVTM and ANQGSEA. Sequenced input: peripheral blood. This TCR came from a man in his fifties or sixties who had recovered from COVID-19. The rearrangement joins TRBV29-1 to TRBJ1-2; no definite D call. DNA of the CDR3: TGCAGCGTTGAAGCTGTATATGGCTACACCTTC. Translating it yields CSVEAVYGYTF.